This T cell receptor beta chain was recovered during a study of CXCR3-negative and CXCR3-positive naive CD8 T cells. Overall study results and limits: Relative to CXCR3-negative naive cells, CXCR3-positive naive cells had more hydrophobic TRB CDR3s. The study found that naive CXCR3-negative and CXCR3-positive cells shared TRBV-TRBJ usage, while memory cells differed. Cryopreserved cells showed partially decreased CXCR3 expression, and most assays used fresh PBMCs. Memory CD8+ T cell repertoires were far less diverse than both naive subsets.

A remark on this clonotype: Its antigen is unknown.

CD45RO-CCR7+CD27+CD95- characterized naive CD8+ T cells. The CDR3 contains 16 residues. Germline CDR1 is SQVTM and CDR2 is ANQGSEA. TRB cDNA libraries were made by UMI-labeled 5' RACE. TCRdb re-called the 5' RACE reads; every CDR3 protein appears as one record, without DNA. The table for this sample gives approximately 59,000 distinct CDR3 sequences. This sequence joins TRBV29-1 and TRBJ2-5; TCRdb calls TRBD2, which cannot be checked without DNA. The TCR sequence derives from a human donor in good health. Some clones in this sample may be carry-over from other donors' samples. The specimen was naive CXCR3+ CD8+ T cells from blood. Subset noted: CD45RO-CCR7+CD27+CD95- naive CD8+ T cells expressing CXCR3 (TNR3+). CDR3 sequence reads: CSVGIIGLAVQETQYF.